This TCR beta chain appears in the sequencing data of a study of cytomegalovirus exposure and HLA in healthy donors. PCR involved 60 Vbeta and 13 Jbeta primers. The assay was immunoSEQ multiplex PCR, and TCRdb's table has in-frame clones only and misses some. The sample yields roughly 100,000 clones, around 65% seen once. The CDR3 has 16 amino acids. Germline CDR1 is SGHRS and CDR2 is YFSETQ. Whole-study results and caveats: Previously analyzed data showed that most TCR beta V segments were productive at a frequency of about 87% or about 30%. A later analysis, which compared TCR beta chains of equal frequency, found the HLA-associated ones more clonally expanded. A cluster of highly shared sequence variants was likely a sequencing artifact.

This clone is a singleton in its sample. The antigen is unknown. At one end, the junction sequence differs from germline, possibly due to a read error. V is TRBV5-1 and J is TRBJ2-5; TRBD1 matches at 9 bases. With the DNA end fitting TRBJ2-7 better, the J assignment may be wrong. The TCR comes from a woman between 50 and 59 years old in good health and CMV-seronegative. Material for sequencing was PBMCs. The DNA of the CDR3 is TGCGCCAGCAGCGGATGGACGGGACAGGGCTCCAACGAGCAGTACTTC. It encodes CASSGWTGQGSNEQYF.